This T cell receptor beta chain was identified in a study of blood T cell repertoires in COVID-19. Study-level background: Donors in the United States, Italy and Spain gave samples during acute or convalescent COVID-19. PBMCs, B-cell-depleted T cells, or T cells were the source of the cDNA or gDNA that made up the material.

Authors' processing steps: Scientists estimated how many nucleated cells there were by amplifying reference gene primers. Profiling relied on immunoSEQ multiplex PCR, and the TCRdb table lists in-frame clones only, not all of them. From that table come the V and J calls and clone size; the DNA was used to work out D and trimming. Of roughly 210,000 clones listed, about 85% are singletons. The source is an elderly woman with COVID-19, enrolled during active disease. Sequenced material: peripheral blood.

In DNA, the CDR3 is TGTGCCAGCAGCCGTGTCCCCGCAGTCTCCTACGAGCAGTACTTC. As protein: CASSRVPAVSYEQYF. The chain links TRBV6-2 or TRBV6-3 to TRBJ2-7; D not certain. Germline CDR1 and CDR2: MNHEY and SVGEGT. CDR3 length equals 15 residues. The V end was cut by 6 bases, the J end by 0 bases, with 15 bases between.